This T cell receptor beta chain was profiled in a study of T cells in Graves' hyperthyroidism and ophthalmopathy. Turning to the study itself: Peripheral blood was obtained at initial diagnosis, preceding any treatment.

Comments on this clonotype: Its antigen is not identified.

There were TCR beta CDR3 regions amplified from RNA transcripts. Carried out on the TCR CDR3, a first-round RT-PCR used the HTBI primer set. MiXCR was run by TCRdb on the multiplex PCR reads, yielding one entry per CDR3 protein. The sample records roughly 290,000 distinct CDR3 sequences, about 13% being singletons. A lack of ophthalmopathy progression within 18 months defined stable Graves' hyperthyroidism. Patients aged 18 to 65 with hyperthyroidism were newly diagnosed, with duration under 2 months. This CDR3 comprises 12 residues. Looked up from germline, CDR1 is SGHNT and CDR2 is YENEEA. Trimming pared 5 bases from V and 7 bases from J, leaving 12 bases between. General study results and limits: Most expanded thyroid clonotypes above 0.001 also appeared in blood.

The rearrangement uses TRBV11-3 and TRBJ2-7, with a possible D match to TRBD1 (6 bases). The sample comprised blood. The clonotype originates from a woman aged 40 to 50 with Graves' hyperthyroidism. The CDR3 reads CASSIGGGEQYF. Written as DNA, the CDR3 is TGTGCCAGCAGCATAGGGGGTGGAGAGCAGTACTTC. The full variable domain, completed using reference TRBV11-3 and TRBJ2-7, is EAGVVQSPRYKIIEKKQPVAFWCNPISGHNTLYWYLQNLGQGPELLIRYENEEAVDDSQLPKDRFSAERLKGVDSTLKIQPAELGDSAVYLCASSIGGGEQYFGPGTRLTVT.